The present TCR beta chain was sequenced within a study of blood T cell repertoires in COVID-19. Study details: Researchers got acute and convalescent COVID-19 samples from the United States, Italy and Spain.

This table comes from immunoSEQ multiplex PCR, and its TCRdb copy is limited to in-frame clones, with some not included. The table shows 150,000 to 200,000 clones, with about three quarters occurring only once. This clone was detected only once. The CDR3 runs 13 residues. The V gene's germline CDR1 is SQVTM and CDR2 ANQGSEA. V was clipped by 5 bases and J by 9 bases; unmatched bases: 8. The chain couples TRBV29-1 to TRBJ1-4, with 8 bases fitting TRBD1. The sequencing input was peripheral blood. The receptor comes from a woman aged 45-65 years with active or convalescent COVID-19. In nucleotides, the CDR3 is TGCAGCGTTCAGTGGACAGGGTCCAAAAAACTGTTTTTT. Translation: CSVQWTGSKKLFF.